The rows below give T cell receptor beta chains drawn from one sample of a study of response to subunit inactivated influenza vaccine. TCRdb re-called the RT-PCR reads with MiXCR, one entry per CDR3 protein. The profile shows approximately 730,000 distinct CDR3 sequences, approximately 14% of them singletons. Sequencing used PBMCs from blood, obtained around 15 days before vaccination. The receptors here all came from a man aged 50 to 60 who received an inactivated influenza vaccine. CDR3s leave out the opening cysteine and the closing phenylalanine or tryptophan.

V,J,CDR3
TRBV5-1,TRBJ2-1,ASSSSGTDYNEQF
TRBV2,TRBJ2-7,ASTQDRGYSYEQY
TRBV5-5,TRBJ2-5,ASSPGGRYQETQY
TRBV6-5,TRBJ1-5,ASSYSHGGNQPQH
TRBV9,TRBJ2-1,ASSPGTTHNEQF
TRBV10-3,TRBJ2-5,AIRAGTSGGQETQY
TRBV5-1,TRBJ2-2,ASSMQTGGTNTGELF
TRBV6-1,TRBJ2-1,ASSETVTSGYNEQF
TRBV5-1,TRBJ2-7,ASSLEAGVGNEQY
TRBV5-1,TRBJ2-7,ASSLDGGGAISYEQY
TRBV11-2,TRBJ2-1,ASRAGTGGRPDYNEQF